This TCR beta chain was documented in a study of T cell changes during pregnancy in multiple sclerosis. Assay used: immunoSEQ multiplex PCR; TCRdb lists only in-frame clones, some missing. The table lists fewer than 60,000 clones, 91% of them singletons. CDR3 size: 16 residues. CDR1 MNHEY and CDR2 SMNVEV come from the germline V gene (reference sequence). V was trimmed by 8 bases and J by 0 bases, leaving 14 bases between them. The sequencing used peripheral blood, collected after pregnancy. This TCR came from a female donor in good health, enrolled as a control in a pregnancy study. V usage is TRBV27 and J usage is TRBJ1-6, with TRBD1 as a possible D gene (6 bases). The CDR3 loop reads CASGGGQSSYNSPLHF. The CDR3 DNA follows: TGTGCCAGCGGAGGAGGACAGAGCTCCTATAATTCACCCCTCCACTTT.